The T cell receptor beta chain under discussion was sequenced for a study of CD8+CD57+ T cells in acquired aplastic anemia. Study-level information: Sorted CD4+ and CD8+ cells yielded DNA averaging around 3.2 ug.

Note on this clonotype: Its antigen is not known.

Those patients picked for sequencing had displayed CD8+CD57+ cell expansion on flow cytometry. There were no patients without severe acquired aplastic anemia. The template for TCR beta VDJ and CDR3 sequence profiling was genomic DNA. Via MiXCR, TCRdb re-called the reads, giving one row per CDR3 protein. This table holds more than 150,000 distinct CDR3 sequences, approximately 48% found once. General study points: Patients and controls shared just under 30 CD8+ CDR3 sequences, highly expressed in patients. CD8+ Simpson's diversity in patients was not significantly different from that in controls.

The origin of this receptor is a human donor with aplastic anemia. Sequenced sample: sorted CD4+, CD8+, or CD8+CD57+ T cells (not recorded which) from PBMCs.

The CDR3 nucleotides read TGTGCCAGTAGTATCGGGACCCTCATGAACACTGAAGCTTTCTTT. This encodes CASSIGTLMNTEAFF. V usage is TRBV19 and J usage is TRBJ1-1; perhaps TRBD1 as D (5 bases). Germline-derived CDR1 and CDR2 are LNHDA and SQIVND (reference sequence). The CDR3 runs 15 residues. V gave up 3 bases and J gave up 0 bases, with 11 bases separating them.